The rows below give T cell receptor beta chains drawn from one sample of a study of shared clonotypes between healthy human individuals. Clones were read by immunoSEQ multiplex PCR, and TCRdb kept only the in-frame ones, dropping some. This table holds about 480,000 clones, 70% to 80% found once. The sample consisted of PBMCs. The receptors were sampled from a woman aged 40 to 55 in good health. Some clones in this sample may be carry-over from other donors' samples. Both conserved end residues are part of each CDR3. D genes are given only for firm matches. Clone size is not always given. Where it is, it says once, few, many or a class for expanded clones.

j_call clone_size d_call v_call cdr3_aa cdr3_nt
TRBJ2-1 NA TRBD1 TRBV7-9 CASRRTGITEQFF TGTGCCAGCAGAAGGACAGGGATTACTGAGCAGTTCTTC
TRBJ2-7 NA NA TRBV28 CATARPIGEQYF TGTGCCACCGCCCGGCCCATAGGGGAGCAGTACTTC
TRBJ1-1 few NA TRBV30 CAWSGLGGVLNTEAFF TGTGCCTGGAGTGGCTTAGGAGGGGTGTTGAACACTGAAGCTTTCTTT
TRBJ1-2 NA TRBD1 TRBV28 CASSPHSGTGGGYTF TGTGCCAGCAGTCCCCATTCCGGGACAGGAGGCGGCTACACCTTC
TRBJ2-7 NA TRBD1 TRBV5-4 CASSSGTAPSYEQYF TGTGCCAGCAGCTCCGGGACAGCACCTTCCTACGAGCAGTACTTC
TRBJ1-1 NA NA TRBV19 CASSIRGLNTEAFF TGTGCCAGTAGTATTCGGGGGCTTAACACTGAAGCTTTCTTT
TRBJ2-7 once NA TRBV4-3 CASSQGKGYEQYF TGCGCCAGCAGCCAAGGAAAGGGATACGAGCAGTACTTC
TRBJ2-1 NA TRBD2 TRBV7-2 CASSRISGIYNEQFF TGTGCCAGCAGCCGGATTAGCGGGATCTACAATGAGCAGTTCTTC
TRBJ2-7 NA NA TRBV20-1 CSAREYYEQYF TGCAGTGCTAGAGAGTACTACGAGCAGTACTTC
TRBJ1-5 NA TRBD1 TRBV28 CASSQLGAGGSNQPQHF TGTGCCAGCAGCCAACTGGGGGCAGGGGGAAGCAATCAGCCCCAGCATTTT
TRBJ2-1 many NA TRBV27 CASSLREPGYNEQFF TGTGCCAGCAGTTTACGGGAGCCGGGCTACAATGAGCAGTTCTTC
TRBJ2-4 NA TRBD2 TRBV2 CASSQGLAGGRLNIQYF TGTGCCAGCAGCCAAGGACTAGCGGGAGGCCGCCTAAACATTCAGTACTTC
TRBJ2-3 NA TRBD1 TRBV4-1 CASSQASGQGPADTQYF TGCGCCAGCAGCCAAGCCTCGGGACAGGGGCCAGCAGATACGCAGTATTTT
TRBJ2-1 NA NA TRBV11-2 CASSLDRVGQFF TGTGCCAGCAGCTTAGACAGGGTCGGGCAGTTCTTC
TRBJ2-1 NA NA TRBV10-3 CAISEFGDSYNEQFF TGTGCCATCAGTGAGTTCGGGGACTCCTACAATGAGCAGTTCTTC
TRBJ1-2 NA TRBD1 TRBV30 CAWSGTGPANYGYTF TGTGCCTGGAGCGGGACAGGGCCCGCGAACTATGGCTACACCTTC
TRBJ2-7 once NA TRBV10-2 CASSDSRYEQYF TGCGCCAGCAGTGATAGTCGCTACGAGCAGTACTTC
TRBJ2-7 NA TRBD1 TRBV5-4 CASSAGTGFYEQYF TGTGCCAGCAGCGCCGGGACAGGATTTTACGAGCAGTACTTC
TRBJ2-7 NA NA TRBV27 CASSPLDEYEQYF TGTGCCAGCAGTCCCCTCGATGAGTACGAGCAGTACTTC
TRBJ2-6 NA TRBD2 TRBV28 CASRGLAGVSGANVLTF TGTGCCAGCAGAGGACTAGCGGGAGTATCTGGGGCCAACGTCCTGACTTTC
TRBJ2-7 NA TRBD2 TRBV28 CASSSSGGGRAYEQYF TGTGCCAGCAGCTCCTCAGGAGGCGGGAGGGCCTACGAGCAGTACTTC
TRBJ2-7 NA NA TRBV7-9 CASSTWDTLYEQYF TGTGCCAGCAGCACGTGGGACACCCTCTACGAGCAGTACTTC
TRBJ1-1 many NA TRBV7-2 CASSPMTRGWDTEAFF TGTGCCAGCAGCCCCATGACCAGGGGCTGGGACACTGAAGCTTTCTTT
TRBJ2-7 NA NA TRBV21-1 CAAGSGPLYEQYF TGTGCGGCGGGCTCGGGACCCCTCTACGAGCAGTACTTC